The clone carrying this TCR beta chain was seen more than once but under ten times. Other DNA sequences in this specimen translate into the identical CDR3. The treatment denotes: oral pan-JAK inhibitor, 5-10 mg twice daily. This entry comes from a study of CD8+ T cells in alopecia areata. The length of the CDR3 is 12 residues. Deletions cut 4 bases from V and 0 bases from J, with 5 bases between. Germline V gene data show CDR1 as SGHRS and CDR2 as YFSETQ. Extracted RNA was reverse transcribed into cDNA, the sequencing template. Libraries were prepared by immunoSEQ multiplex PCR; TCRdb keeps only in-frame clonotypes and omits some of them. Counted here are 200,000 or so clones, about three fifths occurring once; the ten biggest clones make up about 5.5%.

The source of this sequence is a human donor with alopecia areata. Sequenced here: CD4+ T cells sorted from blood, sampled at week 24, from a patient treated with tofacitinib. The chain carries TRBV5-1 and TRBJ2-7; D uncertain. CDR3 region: CASSGSSYEQYF. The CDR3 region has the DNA TGCGCCAGCAGCGGCAGCTCCTACGAGCAGTACTTC.